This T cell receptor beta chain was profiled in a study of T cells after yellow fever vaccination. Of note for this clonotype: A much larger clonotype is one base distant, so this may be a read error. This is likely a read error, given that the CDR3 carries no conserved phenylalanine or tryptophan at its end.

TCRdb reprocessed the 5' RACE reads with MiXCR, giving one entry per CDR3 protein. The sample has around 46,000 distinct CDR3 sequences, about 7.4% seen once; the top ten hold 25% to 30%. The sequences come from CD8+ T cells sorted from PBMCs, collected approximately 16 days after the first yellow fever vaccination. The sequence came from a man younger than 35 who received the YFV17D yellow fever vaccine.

In DNA, the CDR3 is TGTGCCAGCAGCTCAAGCGGGGTGAGCTCCTACAATGAGCAGTTCTCC. It specifies CASSSSGVSSYNEQFS. This chain connects TRBV7-2 to TRBJ2-1; TRBD2 matches 7 bases. The germline gives CDR1 SGHTA, CDR2 FQGNSA. Trimming removed 4 bases from V and 0 bases from J; junction bases left unmatched: 6. The CDR3 runs 16 residues.